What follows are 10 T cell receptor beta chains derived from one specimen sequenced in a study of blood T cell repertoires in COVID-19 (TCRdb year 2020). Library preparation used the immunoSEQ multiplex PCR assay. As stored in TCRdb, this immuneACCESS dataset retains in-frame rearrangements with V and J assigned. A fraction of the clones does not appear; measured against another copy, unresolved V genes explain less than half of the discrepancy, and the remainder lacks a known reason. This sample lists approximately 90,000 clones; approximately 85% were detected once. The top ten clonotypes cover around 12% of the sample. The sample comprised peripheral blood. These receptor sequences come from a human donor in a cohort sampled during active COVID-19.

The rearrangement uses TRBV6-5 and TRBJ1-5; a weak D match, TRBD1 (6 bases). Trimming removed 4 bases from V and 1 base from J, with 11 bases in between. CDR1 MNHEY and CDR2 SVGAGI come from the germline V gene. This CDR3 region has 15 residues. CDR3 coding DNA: TGTGCCAGCAGTTTACAGGGAAACAGCAATCAGCCCCAGCATTTT. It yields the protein CASSLQGNSNQPQHF.

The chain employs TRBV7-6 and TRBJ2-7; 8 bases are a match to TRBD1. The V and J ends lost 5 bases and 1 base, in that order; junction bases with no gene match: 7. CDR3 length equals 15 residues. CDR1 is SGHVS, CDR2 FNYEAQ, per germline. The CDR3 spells CASSEDRGPSYEQYF. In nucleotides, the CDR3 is TGTGCCAGCAGCGAAGACAGGGGCCCATCCTACGAGCAGTACTTC.

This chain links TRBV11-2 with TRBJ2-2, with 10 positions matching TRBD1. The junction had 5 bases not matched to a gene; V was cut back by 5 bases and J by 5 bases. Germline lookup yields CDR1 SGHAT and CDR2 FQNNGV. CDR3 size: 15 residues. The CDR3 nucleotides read TGTGCCAGCAGCCTCGACAGGGGGCGGACCGGGGAGCTGTTTTTT. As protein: CASSLDRGRTGELFF. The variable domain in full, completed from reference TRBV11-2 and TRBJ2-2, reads EAGVAQSPRYKIIEKRQSVAFWCNPISGHATLYWYQQILGQGPKLLIQFQNNGVVDDSQLPKDRFSAERLKGVDSTLKIQPAKLEDSAVYLCASSLDRGRTGELFFGEGSRLTVL.

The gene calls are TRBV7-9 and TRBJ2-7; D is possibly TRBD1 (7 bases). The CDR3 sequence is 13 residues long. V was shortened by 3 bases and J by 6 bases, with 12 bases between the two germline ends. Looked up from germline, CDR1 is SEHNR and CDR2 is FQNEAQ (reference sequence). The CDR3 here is CASSLIQGGEQYF. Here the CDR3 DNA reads TGTGCCAGCAGCTTGATCCAGGGGGGCGAGCAGTACTTC.

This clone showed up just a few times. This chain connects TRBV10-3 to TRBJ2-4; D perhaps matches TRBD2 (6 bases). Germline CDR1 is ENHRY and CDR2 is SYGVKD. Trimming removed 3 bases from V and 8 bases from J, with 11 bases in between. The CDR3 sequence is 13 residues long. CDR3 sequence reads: CAISDPGGDIQYF. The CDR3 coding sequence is TGTGCCATCAGTGACCCCGGCGGGGACATTCAGTACTTC.

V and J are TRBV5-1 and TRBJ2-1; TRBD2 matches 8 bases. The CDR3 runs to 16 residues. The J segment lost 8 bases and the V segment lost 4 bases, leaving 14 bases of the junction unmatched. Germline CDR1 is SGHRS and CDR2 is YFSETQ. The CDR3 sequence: CASSIGLAVVLDEQFF. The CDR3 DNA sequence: TGCGCCAGCAGCATTGGACTAGCAGTAGTTCTCGATGAGCAGTTCTTC. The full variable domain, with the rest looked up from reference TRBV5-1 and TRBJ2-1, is KAGVTQTPRYLIKTRGQQVTLSCSPISGHRSVSWYQQTPGQGLQFLFEYFSETQRNKGNFPGRFSGRQFSNSRSEMNVSTLELGDSALYLCASSIGLAVVLDEQFFGPGTRLTVL.

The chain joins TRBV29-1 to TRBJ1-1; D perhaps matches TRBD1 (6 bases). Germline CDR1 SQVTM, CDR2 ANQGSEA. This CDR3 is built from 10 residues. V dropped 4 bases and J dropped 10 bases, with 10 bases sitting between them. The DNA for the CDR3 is TGCAGCGTTGTCCAGGGGCCAGCTTTCTTT. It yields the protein CSVVQGPAFF.

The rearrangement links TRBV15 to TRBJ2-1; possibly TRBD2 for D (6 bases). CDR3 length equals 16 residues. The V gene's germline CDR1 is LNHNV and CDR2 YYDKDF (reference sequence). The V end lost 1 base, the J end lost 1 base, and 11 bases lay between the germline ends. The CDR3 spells CATSRVRGLSYNEQFF. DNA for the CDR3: TGTGCCACCAGCAGAGTACGGGGACTTTCCTACAATGAGCAGTTCTTC.

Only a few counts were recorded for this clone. The CDR3 sequence: CASSSGYNSPLHF. The CDR3 nucleotides read TGTGCCAGCAGTTCGGGGTATAATTCACCCCTCCACTTT. J is TRBJ1-6 and V is TRBV28, with D hard to call. Germline CDR1 and CDR2: MDHEN and SYDVKM. The CDR3 is 13 amino acids. With 4 bases removed from V and 4 bases from J, the gap between germline ends came to 5 bases.

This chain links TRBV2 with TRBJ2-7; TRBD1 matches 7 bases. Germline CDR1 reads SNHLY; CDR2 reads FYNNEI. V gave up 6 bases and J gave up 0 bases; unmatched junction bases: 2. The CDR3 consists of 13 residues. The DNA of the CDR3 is TGTGCCAGCAGGAGGGGGCCCTCCTACGAGCAGTACTTC. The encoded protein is CASRRGPSYEQYF.